The 13 T cell receptor beta chains listed next were all sequenced from one sample in a study of control samples from healthy donors and cancer patients. Method: immunoSEQ multiplex PCR; TCRdb's copy keeps in-frame clones and lacks some. The data hold 120,000 or so clones, with 91% observed a single time. The sequenced material came from blood. The receptors were gathered from a man aged 18 to 35 in good health.

This rearrangement joins TRBV4-2 to TRBJ2-7, with 7 nucleotides matching TRBD2. Per the germline V gene, CDR1 is LGHNA and CDR2 is YNFKEQ. Losses at the gene ends were 4 bases for V and 0 bases for J; bases not matched to a gene: 6. The CDR3 is 15 residues long. Here the CDR3 reads CASSPRGLDSYEQYF. The CDR3 nucleotides read TGTGCCAGCAGCCCGCGGGGGTTAGACTCCTACGAGCAGTACTTC.

This clone showed up just a few times. V usage is TRBV5-1 and J usage is TRBJ1-5, with D unresolved. V lost 0 bases to trimming and J lost 7 bases, with 8 bases between them. The CDR3 loop spans 13 amino acids. Looked up from germline, CDR1 is SGHRS and CDR2 is YFSETQ. In nucleotides, the CDR3 is TGCGCCAGCAGCTTGGTTGTGGGACAGCCCCAGCATTTT. It translates to CASSLVVGQPQHF.

The chain has TRBV30 and TRBJ2-3, with 8 bases fitting TRBD2. Germline values: CDR1 GTSNPN, CDR2 SVGIG (reference sequence). J lost 4 bases, V lost 4 bases, and 7 bases had no gene match. CDR3 length equals 14 residues. The CDR3 loop is CAWNVGLAPDTQYF. CDR3 sequence (DNA): TGTGCCTGGAACGTTGGACTAGCCCCAGATACGCAGTATTTT.

This chain joins TRBV7-9 and TRBJ1-3; perhaps TRBD1 as D (5 bases). Germline-derived CDR1 and CDR2 are SEHNR and FQNEAQ (reference sequence). With 5 bases removed from V and 2 bases from J, the gap between germline ends came to 10 bases. The CDR3 totals 14 residues. DNA for the CDR3: TGTGCCAGCAGCCAAAGAGGGGCTGGAAACACCATATATTTT. Protein product: CASSQRGAGNTIYF. The entire variable domain, with the rest obtained from reference TRBV7-9 and TRBJ1-3, is as follows: DTGVSQNPRHKITKRGQNVTFRCDPISEHNRLYWYRQTLGQGPEFLTYFQNEAQLEKSRLLSDRFSAERPKGSFSTLEIQRTEQGDSAMYLCASSQRGAGNTIYFGEGSWLTVV.

The rearrangement links TRBV7-6 to TRBJ2-7; perhaps D is TRBD1 or TRBD2 (5 bases each). CDR1 and CDR2 (germline): SGHVS, FNYEAQ. This CDR3 comprises 15 residues. V was pared by 5 bases and J by 0 bases, with 14 bases between. The DNA for the CDR3 is TGTGCCAGCAGCATGAATCCGGGGACCTCCTACGAGCAGTACTTC. It yields the protein CASSMNPGTSYEQYF.

Turning to this clone: Sequence at one end of the junction differs from germline and may be a read error. The rearrangement links TRBV15 to TRBJ2-2; TRBD2 matches at 10 bases. In germline, CDR1 is LNHNV, CDR2 YYDKDF (reference sequence). CDR3 size: 22 residues. The CDR3 loop is CATSWMMGASGGPIPKTGELFF. DNA for the CDR3: TGTGCCACCAGCTGGATGATGGGGGCTAGCGGGGGCCCAATTCCGAAAACCGGGGAGCTGTTTTTT.

The V and J genes are TRBV4-1 and TRBJ2-7; 8 bases match TRBD1. The J segment lost 6 bases and the V segment lost 4 bases, leaving 14 bases of the junction unmatched. The CDR3 length is 16 residues. Germline values: CDR1 MGHRA, CDR2 YSYEKL. The CDR3 is CASSRLQGAQGSEQYF. CDR3 DNA: TGCGCCAGCAGCCGCCTGCAGGGGGCACAGGGTTCCGAGCAGTACTTC.

V and J are TRBV7-3 and TRBJ2-5; TRBD1 agrees at 11 bases. Trimming cost V 2 bases and J 5 bases; bases outside gene matches: 13. Germline CDR1 is SGHTA and CDR2 is FQGTGA. The CDR3 totals 18 residues. CDR3 amino acids: CASSLWGVGQGAGETQYF. In nucleotides, the CDR3 is TGTGCCAGCAGCTTATGGGGTGTTGGACAGGGGGCTGGGGAGACCCAGTACTTC.

J is TRBJ1-3 and V is TRBV5-1; no clear D. The ends were cut back, 4 bases at V and 9 bases at J, with 14 bases in the middle. This CDR3 spans 13 amino acids. Germline V CDR1 and CDR2: SGHRS, YFSETQ. Here the CDR3 DNA reads TGCGCCAGCAGCCCAGACCTTTTCGGCACCATATATTTT. Translating it yields CASSPDLFGTIYF.

This chain joins TRBV5-5 and TRBJ1-1; D call uncertain. The V gene lost 4 bases and the J gene lost 2 bases, with 12 bases spanning the gap. The germline CDR1 and CDR2 sequences are SGHKS and YYEKEE (reference sequence). The CDR3 sequence is 14 residues long. CDR3 nucleotides: TGTGCCAGCAGCCCGCGGGAGACCAACACTGAAGCTTTCTTT. It translates to CASSPRETNTEAFF.

This clone has only a few counts. This sequence joins TRBV18 and TRBJ2-3; no definite D call. Trimming pared 3 bases from V and 1 base from J, leaving 17 bases between. Looked up from germline, CDR1 is KGHSH and CDR2 is LQKENI. The CDR3 contains 17 residues. The CDR3 loop is CASSPTSLPDRTDTQYF. The CDR3 DNA sequence: TGTGCCAGCTCACCCACGTCGTTGCCCGATCGCACAGATACGCAGTATTTT.

The chain recombines TRBV5-1 with TRBJ2-7, with D possibly matching TRBD2 (6 bases). The CDR3 spans 17 residues. From germline, CDR1 is SGHRS and CDR2 YFSETQ. V gave up 0 bases and J gave up 2 bases, with 18 bases separating them. The CDR3 DNA reads TGCGCCAGCAGCTTGGTGGCGGCGGGGTCGAATCCCTACGAGCAGTACTTC. Amino acids: CASSLVAAGSNPYEQYF.

The rearrangement joins TRBV7-6 to TRBJ2-5; the match to TRBD2 covers 10 bases. The germline V gene encodes CDR1 SGHVS and CDR2 FNYEAQ. The CDR3 has 19 amino acids. V was pared by 5 bases and J by 3 bases, with 18 bases of the junction left unmatched. This CDR3 is CASSRERQGVAGGKETQYF. Written as DNA, the CDR3 is TGTGCCAGCAGCAGAGAACGTCAAGGGGTAGCGGGGGGAAAAGAGACCCAGTACTTC.